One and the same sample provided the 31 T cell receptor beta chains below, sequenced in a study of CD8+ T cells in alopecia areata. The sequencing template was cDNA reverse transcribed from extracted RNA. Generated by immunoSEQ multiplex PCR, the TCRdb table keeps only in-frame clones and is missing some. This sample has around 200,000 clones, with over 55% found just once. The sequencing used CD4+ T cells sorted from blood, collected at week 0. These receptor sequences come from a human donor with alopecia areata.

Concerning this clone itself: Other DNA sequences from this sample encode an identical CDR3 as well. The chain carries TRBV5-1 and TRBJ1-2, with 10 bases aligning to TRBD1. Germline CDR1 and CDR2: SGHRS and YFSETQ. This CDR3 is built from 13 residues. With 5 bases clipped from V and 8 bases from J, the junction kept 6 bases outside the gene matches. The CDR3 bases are TGCGCCAGCAGTACCGGGACAGGGGACGGCTACACCTTC. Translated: CASSTGTGDGYTF.

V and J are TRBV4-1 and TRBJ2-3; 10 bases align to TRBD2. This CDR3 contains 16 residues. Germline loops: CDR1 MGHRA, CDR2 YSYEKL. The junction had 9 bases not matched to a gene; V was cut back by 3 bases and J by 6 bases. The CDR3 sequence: CASSQTLSGGRDTQYF. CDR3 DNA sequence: TGCGCCAGCAGCCAGACCCTTAGCGGGGGGAGGGATACGCAGTATTTT.

The DNA of the CDR3 is TGTGCCATCACCGATGACAGTTTCGGAAAAGCTTTCTTT. Translated, it gives CAITDDSFGKAFF. The chain is built from TRBV10-3 and TRBJ1-1; TRBD1 is a possible D gene (5 bases). The CDR3 spans 13 residues. Germline loops: CDR1 ENHRY, CDR2 SYGVKD. Trimming removed 7 bases at V and 9 bases at J, with 18 bases between.

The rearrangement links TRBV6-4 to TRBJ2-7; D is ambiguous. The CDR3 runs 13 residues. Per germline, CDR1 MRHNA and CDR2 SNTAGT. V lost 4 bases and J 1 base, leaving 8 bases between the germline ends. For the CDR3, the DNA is TGTGCCAGCAGTGCCTGCCAATCCTACGAGCAGTACTTC. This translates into CASSACQSYEQYF.

This chain's CDR3 is CATSRDPGRGETQYF. Written as DNA, the CDR3 is TGTGCCACCAGCAGAGATCCAGGCAGGGGAGAGACCCAGTACTTC. The chain links TRBV15 to TRBJ2-5, with D maybe TRBD1 (6 bases). CDR3 length: 15 amino acids. Germline V gene data show CDR1 as LNHNV and CDR2 as YYDKDF (reference sequence). The V end was cut by 0 bases, the J end by 4 bases, with 12 bases between.

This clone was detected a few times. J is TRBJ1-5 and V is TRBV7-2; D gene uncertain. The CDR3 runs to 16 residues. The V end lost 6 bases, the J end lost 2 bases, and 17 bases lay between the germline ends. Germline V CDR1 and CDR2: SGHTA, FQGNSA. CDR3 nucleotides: TGTGCCAGCAGTTCAGTAGTTAGGAACGGCAATCAGCCCCAGCATTTT. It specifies CASSSVVRNGNQPQHF.

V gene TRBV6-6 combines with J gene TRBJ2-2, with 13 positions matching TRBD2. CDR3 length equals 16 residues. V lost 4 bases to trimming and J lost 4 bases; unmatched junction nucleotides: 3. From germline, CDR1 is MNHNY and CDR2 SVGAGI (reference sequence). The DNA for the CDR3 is TGTGCCAGCAGTTCCCGACTAGCGGGAGGCACCGGGGAGCTGTTTTTT. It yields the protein CASSSRLAGGTGELFF.

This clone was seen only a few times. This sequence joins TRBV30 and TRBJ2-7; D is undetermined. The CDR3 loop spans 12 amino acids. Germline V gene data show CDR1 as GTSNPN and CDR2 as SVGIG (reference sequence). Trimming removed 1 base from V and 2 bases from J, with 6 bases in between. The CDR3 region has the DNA TGTGCCTGGAGTGCCGTTCCCTACGAGCAGTACTTC. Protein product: CAWSAVPYEQYF.

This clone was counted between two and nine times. CDR3 nucleotide sequence: TGCAGCGTTGAACCTGCGCGTACCTTC. Protein product: CSVEPARTF. The chain uses TRBV29-1 and TRBJ1-2, with no clear D. CDR1 and CDR2 from the germline V gene are SQVTM and ANQGSEA. V dropped 2 bases and J dropped 14 bases, with 9 bases sitting between them. The CDR3 spans 9 residues.

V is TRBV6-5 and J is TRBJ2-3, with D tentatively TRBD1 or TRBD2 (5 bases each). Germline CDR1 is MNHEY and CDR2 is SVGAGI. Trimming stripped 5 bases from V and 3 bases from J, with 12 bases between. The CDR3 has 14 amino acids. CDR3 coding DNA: TGTGCCAGCAGTCAAAGGGACGCTACAGATACGCAGTATTTT. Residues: CASSQRDATDTQYF.

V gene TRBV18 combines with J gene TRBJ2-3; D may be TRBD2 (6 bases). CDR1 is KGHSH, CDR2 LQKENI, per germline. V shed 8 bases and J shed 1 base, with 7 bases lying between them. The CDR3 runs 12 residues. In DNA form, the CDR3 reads TGTGCCAGCGCGGGACGCACAGATACGCAGTATTTT. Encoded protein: CASAGRTDTQYF.

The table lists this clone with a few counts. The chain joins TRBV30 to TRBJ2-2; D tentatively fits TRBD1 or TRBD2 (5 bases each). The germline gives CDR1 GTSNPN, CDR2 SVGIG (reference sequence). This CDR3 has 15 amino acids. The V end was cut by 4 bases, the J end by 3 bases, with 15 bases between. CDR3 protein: CAWKPRGRDTGELFF. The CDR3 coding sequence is TGTGCCTGGAAACCGAGGGGTAGGGACACCGGGGAGCTGTTTTTT.

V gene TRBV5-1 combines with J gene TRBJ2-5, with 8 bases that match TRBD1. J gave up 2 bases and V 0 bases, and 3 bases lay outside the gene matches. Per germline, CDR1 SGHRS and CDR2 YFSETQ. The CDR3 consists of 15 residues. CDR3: CASSLGRTGQETQYF. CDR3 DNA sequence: TGCGCCAGCAGCTTGGGTCGGACAGGGCAAGAGACCCAGTACTTC.

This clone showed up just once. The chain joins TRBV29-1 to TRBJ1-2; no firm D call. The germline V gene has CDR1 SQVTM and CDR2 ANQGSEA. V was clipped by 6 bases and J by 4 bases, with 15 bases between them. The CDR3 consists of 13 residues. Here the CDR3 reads CSVSGPVGYGYTF. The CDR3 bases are TGCAGCGTCTCAGGTCCAGTTGGCTATGGCTACACCTTC.

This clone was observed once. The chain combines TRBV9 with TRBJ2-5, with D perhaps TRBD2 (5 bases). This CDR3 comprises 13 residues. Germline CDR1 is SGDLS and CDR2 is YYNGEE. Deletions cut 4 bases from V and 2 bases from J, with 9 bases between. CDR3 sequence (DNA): TGTGCCAGCAGCCTGGGAGCACAAGAGACCCAGTACTTC. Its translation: CASSLGAQETQYF.

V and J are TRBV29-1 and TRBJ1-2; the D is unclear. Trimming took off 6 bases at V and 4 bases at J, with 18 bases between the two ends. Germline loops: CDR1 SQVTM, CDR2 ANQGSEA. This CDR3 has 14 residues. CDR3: CSVELPGISYGYTF. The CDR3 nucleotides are TGCAGCGTCGAATTGCCAGGCATAAGCTATGGCTACACCTTC.

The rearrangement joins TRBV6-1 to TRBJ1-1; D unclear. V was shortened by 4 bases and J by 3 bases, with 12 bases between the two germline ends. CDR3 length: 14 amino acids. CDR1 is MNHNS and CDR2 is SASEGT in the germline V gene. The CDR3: CASSVSSRYTEAFF. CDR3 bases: TGTGCCAGCAGTGTTAGCAGTAGATACACTGAAGCTTTCTTT.

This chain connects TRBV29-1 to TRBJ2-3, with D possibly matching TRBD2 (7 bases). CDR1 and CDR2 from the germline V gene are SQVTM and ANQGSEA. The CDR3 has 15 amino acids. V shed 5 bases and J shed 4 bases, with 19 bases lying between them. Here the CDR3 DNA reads TGCAGCGTTCGTGGGGGGGGGCGAGGAGCAGATACGCAGTATTTT. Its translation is CSVRGGGRGADTQYF.

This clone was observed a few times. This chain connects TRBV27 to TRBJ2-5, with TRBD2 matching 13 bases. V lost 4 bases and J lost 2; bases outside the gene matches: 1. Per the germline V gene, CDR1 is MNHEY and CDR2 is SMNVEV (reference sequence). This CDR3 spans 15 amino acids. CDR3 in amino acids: CASSWGLAGQETQYF. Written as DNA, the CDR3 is TGTGCCAGCAGTTGGGGACTAGCGGGGCAAGAGACCCAGTACTTC.

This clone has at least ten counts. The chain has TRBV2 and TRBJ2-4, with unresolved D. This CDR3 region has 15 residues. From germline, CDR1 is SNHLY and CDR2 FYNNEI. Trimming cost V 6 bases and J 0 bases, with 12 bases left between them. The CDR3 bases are TGTGCCAGCAGCGAGAGGCGCCTAGCCAAAAACATTCAGTACTTC. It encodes CASSERRLAKNIQYF. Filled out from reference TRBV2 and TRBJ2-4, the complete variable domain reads EPEVTQTPSHQVTQMGQEVILRCVPISNHLYFYWYRQILGQKVEFLVSFYNNEISEKSEIFDDQFSVERPDGSNFTLKIRSTKLEDSAMYFCASSERRLAKNIQYFGAGTRLSVL.

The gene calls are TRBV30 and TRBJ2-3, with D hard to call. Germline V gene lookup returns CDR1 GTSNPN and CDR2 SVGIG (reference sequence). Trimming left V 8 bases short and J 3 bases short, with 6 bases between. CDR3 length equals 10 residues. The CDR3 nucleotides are TGTGCCGTAGGGACAGATACGCAGTATTTT. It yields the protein CAVGTDTQYF.

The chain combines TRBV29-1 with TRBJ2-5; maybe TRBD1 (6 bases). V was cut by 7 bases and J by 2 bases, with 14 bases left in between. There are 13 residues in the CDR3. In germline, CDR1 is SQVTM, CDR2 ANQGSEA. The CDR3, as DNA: TGCAGCGCTGGACAGCCCACACAAGAGACCCAGTACTTC. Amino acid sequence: CSAGQPTQETQYF. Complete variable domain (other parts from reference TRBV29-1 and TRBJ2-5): SAVISQKPSRDICQRGTSLTIQCQVDSQVTMMFWYRQQPGQSLTLIATANQGSEATYESGFVIDKFPISRPNLTFSTLTVSNMSPEDSSIYLCSAGQPTQETQYFGPGTRLLVL.

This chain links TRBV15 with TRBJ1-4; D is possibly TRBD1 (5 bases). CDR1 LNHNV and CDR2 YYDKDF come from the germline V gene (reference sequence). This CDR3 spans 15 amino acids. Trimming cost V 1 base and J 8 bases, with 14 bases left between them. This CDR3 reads CATSRAGAGWEKLFF. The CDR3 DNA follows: TGTGCCACCAGCAGAGCAGGTGCAGGGTGGGAAAAACTGTTTTTT.

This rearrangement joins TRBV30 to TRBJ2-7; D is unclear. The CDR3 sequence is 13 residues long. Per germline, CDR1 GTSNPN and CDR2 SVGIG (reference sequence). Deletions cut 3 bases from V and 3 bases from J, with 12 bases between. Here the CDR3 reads CAWSMPGDYEQYF. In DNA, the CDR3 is TGTGCCTGGAGCATGCCTGGGGACTACGAGCAGTACTTC.

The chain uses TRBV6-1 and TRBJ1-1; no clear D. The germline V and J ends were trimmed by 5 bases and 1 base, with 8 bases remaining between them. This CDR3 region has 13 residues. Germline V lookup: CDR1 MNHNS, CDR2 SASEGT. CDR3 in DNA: TGTGCCAGCAGTTCACAGTCGAACACTGAAGCTTTCTTT. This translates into CASSSQSNTEAFF.

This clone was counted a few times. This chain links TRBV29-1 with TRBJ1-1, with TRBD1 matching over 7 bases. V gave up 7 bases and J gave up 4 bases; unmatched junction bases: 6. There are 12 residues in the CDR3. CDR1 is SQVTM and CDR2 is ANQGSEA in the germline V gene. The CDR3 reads CSELRQGTEAFF. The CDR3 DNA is TGCAGCGAACTGCGACAGGGCACTGAAGCTTTCTTT.

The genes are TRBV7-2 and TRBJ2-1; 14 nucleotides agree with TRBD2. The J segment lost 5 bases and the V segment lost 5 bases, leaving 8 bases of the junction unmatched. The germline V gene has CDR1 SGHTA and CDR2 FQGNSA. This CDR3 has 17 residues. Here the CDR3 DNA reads TGTGCCAGCAGCCCCCGACTAGCGGGGGGGCCGGACAATGAGCAGTTCTTC. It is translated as CASSPRLAGGPDNEQFF.

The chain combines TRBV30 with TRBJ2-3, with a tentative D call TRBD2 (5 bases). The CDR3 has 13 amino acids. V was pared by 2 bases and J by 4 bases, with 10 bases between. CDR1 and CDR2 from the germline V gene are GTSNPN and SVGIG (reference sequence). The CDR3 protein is CAWSIMRADTQYF. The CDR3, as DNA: TGTGCCTGGAGTATTATGAGGGCAGATACGCAGTATTTT.

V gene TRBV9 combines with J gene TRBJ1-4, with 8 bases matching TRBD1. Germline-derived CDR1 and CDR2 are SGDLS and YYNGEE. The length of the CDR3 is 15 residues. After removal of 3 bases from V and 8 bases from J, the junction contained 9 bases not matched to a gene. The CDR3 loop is CASSAGQGDREKLFF. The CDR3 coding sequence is TGTGCCAGCAGCGCCGGACAGGGTGATCGCGAAAAACTGTTTTTT.

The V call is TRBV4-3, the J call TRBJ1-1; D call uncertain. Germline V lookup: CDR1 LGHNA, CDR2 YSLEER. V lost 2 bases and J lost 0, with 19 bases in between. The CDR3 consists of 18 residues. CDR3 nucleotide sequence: TGCGCCAGCAGCCAACGGACGGCCAGTATACATATGAACACTGAAGCTTTCTTT. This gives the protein CASSQRTASIHMNTEAFF.

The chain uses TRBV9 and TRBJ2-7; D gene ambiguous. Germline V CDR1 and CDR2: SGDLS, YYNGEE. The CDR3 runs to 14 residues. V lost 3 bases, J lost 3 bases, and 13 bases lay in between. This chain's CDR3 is CASSGPNHDYEQYF. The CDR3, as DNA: TGTGCCAGCAGCGGGCCAAATCACGACTACGAGCAGTACTTC.